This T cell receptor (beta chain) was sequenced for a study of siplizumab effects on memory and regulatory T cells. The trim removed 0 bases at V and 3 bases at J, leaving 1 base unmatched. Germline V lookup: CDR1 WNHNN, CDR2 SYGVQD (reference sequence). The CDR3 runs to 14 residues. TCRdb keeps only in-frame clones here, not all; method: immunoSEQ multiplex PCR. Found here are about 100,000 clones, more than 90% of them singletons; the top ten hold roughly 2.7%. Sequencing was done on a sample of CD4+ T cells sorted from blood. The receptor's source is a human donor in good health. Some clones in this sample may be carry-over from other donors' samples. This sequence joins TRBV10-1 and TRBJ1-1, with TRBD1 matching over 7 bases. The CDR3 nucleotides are TGCGCCAGCAGTGAGTCGACAGGGTACACTGAAGCTTTCTTT. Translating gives CASSESTGYTEAFF.